Below are 25 T cell receptor beta chains sequenced from a single sample in a study of Graves' ophthalmopathy and Graves' hyperthyroidism. Amplified TCR beta CDR3 regions were obtained using RNA transcripts as template. In the first round, RT-PCR was carried out with HTBI primers, and a multiplex PCR formed the second round. TCRdb reprocessed the multiplex PCR reads with MiXCR, giving one entry per CDR3 protein. The top ten hold 40% to 55% of the sample, which has hundreds of thousands of distinct CDR3 sequences, 40% seen once. Sequencing used peripheral blood. Source of these receptors: an adult man with Graves' ophthalmopathy.

The table lists this clonotype with many counts. The chain combines TRBV2 with TRBJ1-1, with no clear D. This CDR3 is 10 amino acids long. V was trimmed by 10 bases and J by 8 bases, leaving 11 bases between them. Germline V gene sequence: CDR1 SNHLY, CDR2 FYNNEI. The CDR3 protein is CATAAGEAFF. The CDR3 DNA reads as TGTGCCACCGCGGCGGGGGAAGCTTTCTTT.

A word on this clonotype: This may arise from a read error, as a much more abundant clone is one base away. No conserved phenylalanine or tryptophan ends this CDR3, so it is likely a read error. The CDR3 DNA sequence: TGCAGTGCTAGGGGCCGACCGAACACTGAAGCTTTCCTT. It yields the protein CSARGRPNTEAFL. This chain connects TRBV20-1 to TRBJ1-1; no reliable D call. The CDR3 loop spans 13 amino acids. Germline lookup yields CDR1 DFQATT and CDR2 SNEGSKA (reference sequence). Deletions cut 3 bases from V and 1 base from J, with 9 bases between.

This clonotype was counted many times. The genes are TRBV20-1 and TRBJ1-2, with D unclear. Germline CDR1 reads DFQATT; CDR2 reads SNEGSKA (reference sequence). V lost 3 bases and J 4 bases, leaving 9 bases between the germline ends. The length of the CDR3 is 12 residues. CDR3 loop: CSASHGAYGYTF. The CDR3 DNA follows: TGCAGTGCTAGCCACGGAGCCTATGGCTACACCTTC.

This rearrangement joins TRBV12-3 or TRBV12-4 to TRBJ1-6, with D possibly being TRBD1 (5 bases). The CDR3 has 15 amino acids. V gave up 6 bases and J gave up 10 bases, with 19 bases separating them. CDR3 sequence (DNA): TGTGCCAGCAGACGCAACGCGTGGTGGGACTCACCCCTCCACTTT. Protein product: CASRRNAWWDSPLHF.

This clonotype was detected only a few times. The chain employs TRBV19 and TRBJ2-7; D is undetermined. The CDR3 covers 13 residues. Trimming shortened V by 4 bases and J by 6 bases, and 13 bases separated the two germline ends. Germline CDR1 LNHDA, CDR2 SQIVND (reference sequence). CDR3 amino acids: CASSTTTPAEQYF. CDR3 DNA: TGTGCCAGTAGTACAACGACACCGGCCGAGCAGTACTTC.

The V call is TRBV12-3 or TRBV12-4, the J call TRBJ2-7; D possibly corresponds to TRBD1 (5 bases). Trimming left V 5 bases short and J 2 bases short, with 10 bases between. The CDR3 is 13 amino acids. The CDR3 protein is CASSPDSAYEQYF. As DNA, the CDR3 is TGTGCCAGCAGTCCCGACAGTGCCTACGAGCAGTACTTC.

The rearrangement uses TRBV7-9 and TRBJ2-7; no definite D call. The CDR3 runs 14 residues. V lost 5 bases to trimming and J lost 6 bases, with 17 bases between them. CDR1 SEHNR and CDR2 FQNEAQ come from the germline V gene (reference sequence). Here the CDR3 DNA reads TGTGCCAGCAGCCAAGAAAGGCTAGAAACCGAGCAGTACTTC. Protein: CASSQERLETEQYF.

This clonotype was counted only a few times. The V call is TRBV19, the J call TRBJ2-7; D is possibly TRBD1 or TRBD2 (6 bases each). CDR1 LNHDA and CDR2 SQIVND come from the germline V gene (reference sequence). Between the trimmed V and J ends, which lost 1 base and 1 base, there was a span of 11 bases. The CDR3 is made up of 15 amino acids. The CDR3 DNA follows: TGTGCCAGTAGTATAGGCCGGGGGCGATCCTACGAGCAGTACTTC. Translation gives CASSIGRGRSYEQYF.

The chain is built from TRBV28 and TRBJ1-5; 8 bases match TRBD1. J was trimmed by 7 bases and V by 3 bases; bases with no gene match: 5. The CDR3 loop spans 14 amino acids. CDR1 and CDR2 from the germline V gene are MDHEN and SYDVKM. In nucleotides, the CDR3 is TGTGCCAGCAGTTTCCGGACAGGGCGGCAGCCCCAGCATTTT. Protein: CASSFRTGRQPQHF.

This rearrangement joins TRBV15 to TRBJ2-6; weak D call: TRBD1 (5 bases). V was clipped by 5 bases and J by 4 bases, with 15 bases between them. Germline assignment: CDR1 LNHNV and CDR2 YYDKDF (reference sequence). The CDR3 covers 16 residues. The CDR3 DNA follows: TGTGCCACCAGCCGAGGCCAGGGTACCGGGGCCAACGTCCTGACTTTC. Amino acid sequence: CATSRGQGTGANVLTF.

The CDR3 nucleotides read TGTGCCAGCAGCAGAGATGGCAGGGGGACGGCGCAGCCCCAGCATTTT. Translated, it gives CASSRDGRGTAQPQHF. This sequence joins TRBV9 and TRBJ1-5; 7 bases are a match to TRBD1. The V and J ends lost 4 bases and 7 bases, in that order; junction bases with no gene match: 14. The CDR3 runs 16 residues. Germline-derived CDR1 and CDR2 are SGDLS and YYNGEE.

This clonotype was counted only a few times. V is TRBV7-9 and J is TRBJ2-7; TRBD2 aligns across 10 bases. Unmatched junction bases numbered 9, after V lost 5 bases and J lost 2 bases. There are 16 residues in the CDR3. CDR1 and CDR2 from the germline V gene are SEHNR and FQNEAQ (reference sequence). The CDR3 nucleotides read TGTGCCAGCAGCACGGGGACTAGCGTAGAAACCTACGAGCAGTACTTC. It codes for CASSTGTSVETYEQYF.

This clonotype was detected a few times. The chain uses TRBV6-5 and TRBJ2-7, with D perhaps assigned TRBD1 or TRBD2 (7 bases each). CDR1 and CDR2 from the germline V gene are MNHEY and SVGAGI. With 0 bases removed from V and 3 bases from J, the gap between germline ends came to 15 bases. CDR3 size: 16 residues. The CDR3 nucleotides are TGTGCCAGCAGTTACTCGGCCAGGGGGGGGATCTACGAGCAGTACTTC. This encodes CASSYSARGGIYEQYF.

This clonotype was recorded a few times. Because it lacks the conserved phenylalanine or tryptophan at the end, this CDR3 is likely a read error. No DNA is shown, since the ends of the CDR3 on it are uncertain; the CDR3 is the one TCRdb lists. This chain uses TRBV29-1 with TRBJ2-5; the D call of TRBD2 is as the table states it, not checked on the DNA. CDR1 is SQVTM and CDR2 is ANQGSEA in the germline V gene. The CDR3 comprises 8 residues, both ends counted. The CDR3 here is CSVEGQGL.

V is TRBV7-9 and J is TRBJ2-2, with TRBD2 matching 11 bases. The ends lost 6 bases at V and 6 bases at J; junction bases unmatched: 9. The CDR3 extends over 16 amino acids. Germline V gene data show CDR1 as SEHNR and CDR2 as FQNEAQ (reference sequence). The CDR3 nucleotides are TGTGCCAGCAGTTACTTACTAGCGGGAGATCCCGGGGAGCTGTTTTTT. Amino acid sequence: CASSYLLAGDPGELFF.

This chain links TRBV5-1 with TRBJ2-5; 12 positions match TRBD2. With 8 bases clipped from V and 5 bases from J, the junction kept 10 bases outside the gene matches. The CDR3 sequence is 15 residues long. CDR1 is SGHRS and CDR2 is YFSETQ in the germline V gene. The CDR3 spells CASQTSGSVAETQYF. The CDR3 bases are TGCGCCAGTCAGACTAGCGGGAGTGTTGCGGAGACCCAGTACTTC.

Comment on this clonotype: One end of the junction is discordant with germline, which a read error may explain. The chain couples TRBV25-1 to TRBJ2-5; maybe TRBD1 (6 bases). There are 15 residues in the CDR3. CDR1 is MGHDK, CDR2 SYGVNS, per germline. The CDR3 loop reads CASSSPSDSQETQYF. The CDR3 DNA is TGCGCCAGCAGCTCGCCTTCGGACAGTCAAGAGACCCAGTACTTC.

Turning to this clonotype: One end of the junction fails to match germline, which may point to a read error. The gene calls are TRBV10-2 and TRBJ1-5; 8 bases match TRBD1. The CDR3 contains 11 residues. Germline assignment: CDR1 WSHSY and CDR2 SAAADI. The CDR3 DNA follows: TGCGCCAGCAGTGAAGTAGGGGACAGGAGTTTT. Protein product: CASSEVGDRSF.

The rearrangement joins TRBV29-1 to TRBJ1-3; 7 bases align to TRBD1. The CDR3 consists of 16 residues. V was pared by 7 bases and J by 0 bases, with 12 bases of the junction left unmatched. The germline CDR1 and CDR2 sequences are SQVTM and ANQGSEA. Written as DNA, the CDR3 is TGCAGCGCGACTCCCGGGACAGAGGACTCTGGAAACACCATATATTTT. Its translation is CSATPGTEDSGNTIYF.

This clonotype was detected ten times or more. This chain links TRBV2 with TRBJ1-2, with D perhaps TRBD1 (6 bases). Trimming shortened V by 6 bases and J by 2 bases, and 16 bases separated the two germline ends. This CDR3 is built from 15 residues. The germline V gene has CDR1 SNHLY and CDR2 FYNNEI. The chain's CDR3 is CASSGVRGQNYGYTF. CDR3 bases: TGTGCCAGCAGCGGAGTGCGTGGACAGAACTATGGCTACACCTTC. The complete variable domain, with remaining parts taken from reference TRBV2 and TRBJ1-2, reads EPEVTQTPSHQVTQMGQEVILRCVPISNHLYFYWYRQILGQKVEFLVSFYNNEISEKSEIFDDQFSVERPDGSNFTLKIRSTKLEDSAMYFCASSGVRGQNYGYTFGSGTRLTVV.

There are many counts of this clonotype. As DNA, the CDR3 is TGTGCCAGCAGCCAAGATGCGGGGAAGCAGTACTTC. Translation: CASSQDAGKQYF. The chain is built from TRBV14 and TRBJ2-7; maybe TRBD2 (6 bases). CDR1 is SGHDN and CDR2 is FVKESK in the germline V gene. V lost 0 bases and J 8 bases, leaving 8 bases between the germline ends. This CDR3 spans 12 amino acids.

V usage is TRBV12-3 or TRBV12-4 and J usage is TRBJ1-1; D is uncertain. The CDR3 totals 16 residues. The V end was cut by 8 bases, the J end by 0 bases, with 19 bases between. The CDR3 coding sequence is TGTGCCAGCTCTTGGGCAGGACCCCACCTGAACACTGAAGCTTTCTTT. It is translated as CASSWAGPHLNTEAFF.

This clonotype was detected only a few times. The chain carries TRBV5-1 and TRBJ2-2; D unclear. Per germline, CDR1 SGHRS and CDR2 YFSETQ. V lost 4 bases, J lost 0 bases, and 10 bases lay in between. The CDR3 has 15 residues. For the CDR3, the DNA is TGCGCCAGCAGCCTGCAAACACCGAACACCGGGGAGCTGTTTTTT. This encodes CASSLQTPNTGELFF. Drawing the rest from reference TRBV5-1 and TRBJ2-2, the complete variable domain is KAGVTQTPRYLIKTRGQQVTLSCSPISGHRSVSWYQQTPGQGLQFLFEYFSETQRNKGNFPGRFSGRQFSNSRSEMNVSTLELGDSALYLCASSLQTPNTGELFFGEGSRLTVL.

This clonotype occurred many times. The CDR3 DNA reads TGTGCCAGCAGCGCCTCTCCGGGACGAAATTCACCCCTCCACTTT. It encodes CASSASPGRNSPLHF. V and J are TRBV9 and TRBJ1-6; possible D gene TRBD1, 5 bases. The CDR3 loop spans 15 amino acids. Germline V gene lookup returns CDR1 SGDLS and CDR2 YYNGEE. V lost 3 bases to trimming and J lost 7 bases, with 14 bases between them.

This clonotype was seen ten or more times. The chain uses TRBV10-3 and TRBJ1-6; 8 bases match TRBD1. Germline CDR1 ENHRY, CDR2 SYGVKD. This CDR3 is built from 14 residues. J lost 9 bases, V lost 10 bases, and 11 bases had no gene match. In DNA form, the CDR3 reads TGTGCCAGCACCAAGGGGGACAGGCCTTCACCCCTCCACTTT. Its translation is CASTKGDRPSPLHF.